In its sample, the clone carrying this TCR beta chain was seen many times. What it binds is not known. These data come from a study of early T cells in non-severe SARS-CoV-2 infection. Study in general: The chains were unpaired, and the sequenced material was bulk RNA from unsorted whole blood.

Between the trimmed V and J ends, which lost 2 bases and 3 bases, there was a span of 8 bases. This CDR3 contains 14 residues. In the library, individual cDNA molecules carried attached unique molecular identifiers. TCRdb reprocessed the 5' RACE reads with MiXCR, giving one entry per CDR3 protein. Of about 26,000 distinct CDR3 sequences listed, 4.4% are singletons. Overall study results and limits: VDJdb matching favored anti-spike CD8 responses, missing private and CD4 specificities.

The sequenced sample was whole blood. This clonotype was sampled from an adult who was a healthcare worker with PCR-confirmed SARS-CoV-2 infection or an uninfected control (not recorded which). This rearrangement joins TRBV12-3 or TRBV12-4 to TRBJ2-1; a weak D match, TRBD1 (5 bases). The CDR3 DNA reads TGTGCCAGCAGTTTAAGGGGAAGCTACAATGAGCAGTTCTTC. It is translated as CASSLRGSYNEQFF.